This T cell receptor beta chain was observed in a study of blood T cell repertoires in COVID-19. For the study at large: Specimens from acute and convalescent COVID-19 originated in the United States, Italy and Spain.

Patients at the Seattle site were enrolled during active infection and followed longitudinally. The method was immunoSEQ multiplex PCR; TCRdb's version includes in-frame clones alone and lacks a portion of them. This repertoire shows approximately 180,000 clones, over 75% found once; its top ten account for 15% to 20%. In this sample, this clone turned up once. V was cut by 2 bases and J by 11 bases, with 15 bases left in between. Germline-derived CDR1 and CDR2 are LGHDT and YNNKEL (reference sequence). This CDR3 has 13 residues. The chain uses TRBV3-1 (or the pseudogene TRBV3-2) and TRBJ1-1; no clear D gene. This receptor was obtained from a person aged 65 to 85 with COVID-19, enrolled during active disease. Sequenced: peripheral blood. The chain's CDR3 is CASSQTPEVAAFF. Here the CDR3 DNA reads TGTGCCAGCAGCCAAACCCCCGAGGTGGCCGCTTTCTTT.